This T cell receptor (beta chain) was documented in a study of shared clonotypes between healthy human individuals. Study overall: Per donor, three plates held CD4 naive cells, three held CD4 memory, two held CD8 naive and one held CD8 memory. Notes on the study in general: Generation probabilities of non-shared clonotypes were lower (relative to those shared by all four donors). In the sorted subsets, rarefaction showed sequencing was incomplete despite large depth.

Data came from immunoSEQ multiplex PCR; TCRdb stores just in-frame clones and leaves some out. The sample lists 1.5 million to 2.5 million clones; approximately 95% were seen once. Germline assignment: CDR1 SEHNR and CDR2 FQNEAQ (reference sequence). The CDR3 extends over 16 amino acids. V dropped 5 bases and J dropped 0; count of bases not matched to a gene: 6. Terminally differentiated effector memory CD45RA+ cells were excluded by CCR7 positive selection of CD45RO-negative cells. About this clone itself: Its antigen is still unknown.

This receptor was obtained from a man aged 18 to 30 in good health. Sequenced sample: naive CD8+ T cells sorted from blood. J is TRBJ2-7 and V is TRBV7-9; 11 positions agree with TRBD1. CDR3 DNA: TGTGCCAGCAGCCCGGGGACAGGGGGTTACTCCTACGAGCAGTACTTC. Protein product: CASSPGTGGYSYEQYF.